This TCR beta chain was documented in a study of shared clonotypes between healthy human individuals (dated by TCRdb to 2019 to 2021). General notes on the study: The cohort included a few men and two women between 18 and 49 years of age. For each donor, three plates each were used for CD4 naive and CD4 memory, two plates were used for CD8 naive, and one plate was used for CD8 memory. To estimate repertoire size and how much clonotype sharing occurs between individuals, the study deeply sequenced the blood TCR repertoires of several healthy adults. To increase sequencing depth and limit assay-specific biases, different laboratories used diverse techniques to prepare libraries and sequence TCR repertoires. Per donor, leukapheresis produced somewhere between about 0.8 and 9 billion PBMCs.

A word on this clone: The antigen this receptor binds is unknown. Qualities for individual bases were not recorded, and no much larger clone is one base off.

Using the deep immunoSEQ assay, TCR CDR3 regions were amplified from genomic DNA by multiplex PCR. Extracted genomic DNA from each cell subset was spread evenly across all wells of several immunoSEQ 96-well plates, with each plate serving as a replicate. For sorted subsets, approximately 210 ng genomic DNA, equal to 25,000 to 35,000 T cell genomes, was loaded into each replicate PCR. Purified libraries were measured with a Qubit 3.0 fluorometer, size-checked on a Bioanalyzer 2100, and measured again with the KAPA Library Quantification kit. A separate single-read 150-cycle Illumina NextSeq 550 flow cell was used to sequence each immunoSEQ 96-well plate. In the original analysis: The immunoSEQ output contained only junctional sequences without quality scores, so filtering could not match that applied to full-length reads. Sequences were annotated with PyIR, a Python wrapper for IgBLAST v1.9, and V/J genes and CDR3 were assigned using IMGT germline references. Any read was removed if the V/J assignment was weak (E-value above 1e-6), the CDR3 was missing, or the read contained stop codons, out-of-frame junctions, or ambiguous translated residues. V3J clonotypes were defined by identical inferred V gene, J gene, and CDR3 amino acid sequence. Percentage overlap between repertoires was calculated by dividing the number of shared unique clonotypes by the size of the smaller repertoire. Three approaches were used to assess repertoire richness: RTK rarefaction, the Chao1 estimator, and Recon v2.1 estimates of unobserved clonotypes. OLGA was used to compute generation probabilities for all TCRbeta clonotypes that the gDNA method yielded from a handful of donors. TCRdb's version of the immuneACCESS table is confined to in-frame rearrangements and falls short of the full clone set. An unresolved V gene accounts for under half of the shortfall where checked; the remainder is of unknown origin. The V and J calls and clone size are taken from that table; D and trimming were inferred from the DNA. The sample table shows millions of clones, and around nine tenths are seen once. Roughly 0.13% of the sample rests with the top ten.

Healthy HIV-negative adults with no recently reported acute infections or vaccinations were included as donors. Every donor was a Caucasian adult living in Nashville, Tennessee, USA. CD4+ T cells were enriched by magnetic negative selection; naive cells were then positively selected on CD45RA, and the negative fraction formed the memory subset. Blood was obtained by leukapheresis, after which PBMCs were separated by Ficoll-Histopaque density gradient centrifugation and cryopreserved in liquid nitrogen vapor phase. Analytical flow cytometry was used to check the purity and quantity of every magnetically sorted T cell population. Each sorted fraction had its genomic DNA isolated and then quantified by UV absorbance on a Nanodrop 2000c. The junction carries 11 bases between V and J, which are trimmed by 6 bases and 0 bases respectively. CDR1 and CDR2 (MNHEY, SMNVEV) derive from the germline V gene (reference sequence). The CDR3 covers 15 residues, taking in both the cysteine and the phenylalanine. CDR3 DNA is the only sequence kept; it has 45 bases, read in frame from the first base.

Paper-wide results and their limitations: Estimated clonotype richness was generally larger for naive than for memory subsets. Because the study included a small number of donors, the genetic and exposure-history diversity represented was limited. Even with the large sequencing depth, rarefaction of the sorted-subset datasets indicated that sequencing was incomplete. Only blood was sampled, and tissue TCR repertoires likely differ from those in blood. Pairwise subsampling led to the expectation that sequencing depth would affect the degree of clonotype sharing among donors. About 4.5% of naive CD4, 3% to 4% of naive CD8, around 2.3% of memory CD4, and more than 0.35% of memory CD8 clonotypes were shared across a few donors. Compared with non-shared clonotypes, the clonotypes found in all four sorted-subset donors had higher generation probabilities.

The sample was naive CD4+ T cells sorted from blood. Interpreted using the paper, the cell subset or site label stands for: CD45RA+ positively selected. This clonotype was sampled from a man between 18 and 29 years old in good health. The rearrangement joined TRBV27 to TRBJ1-4; no D gene call is confident. The CDR3 here reads CASRRTAATNEKLFF. The nucleotide sequence is given as TGTGCCAGCAGGCGGACGGCCGCAACTAATGAAAAACTGTTTTTT.